The present TCR beta chain was sequenced within a study of CD4 T cells in relation to SARS-CoV-2 and coronaviruses (dated by TCRdb to 2020 to 2023). About the full investigation: In the ViraFEST assay, PBMCs were cultured with antigen for under 12 days, after which TCR beta CDR3s were sequenced to identify antigen-specific clonal expansions. An HIV-1 Nef peptide pool or a no-peptide culture served as the negative reference condition. HLA restriction was mapped for shared crossreactive spike epitopes using patient-derived lymphoblastoid cell lines. The study assessed, at the TCR clonotype level, memory CD4+ T cell crossreactivity between SARS-CoV-2 and common cold coronavirus spike proteins. The Adaptive Biotechnologies TCR-sequencing kit was used to sequence samples from three pre-COVID donors and the naive versus memory experiments, while other data came from Illumina-based sequencing. A different TCR-beta assay, based on Illumina, was used to sequence expansion assays from other donors in the study.

CD4+ T cells from unexposed donors were collected before the COVID-19 pandemic (2011-2018). Following 10 days of culture, the EasySep CD4+ T cell isolation kit was used to isolate CD4+ T cells. Unexposed donor CD4+ T cells were tested for reactivity to SARS-CoV-2 S and N and four common cold coronavirus spike pools, as cell number allowed. About 1.8 million PBMCs per well were cultured in IMDM with about 5.5% human AB serum and around 10 IU/ml IL-2. Half of the culture medium was replaced with fresh IL-2-containing medium on days 3 and 7. In general, every peptide culture condition was set up in three replicate wells. Leukapheresis product for the unexposed donors was bought commercially. Ficoll-Paque PLUS gradient centrifugation was used to isolate PBMCs from leukapheresis product or whole blood. PBMCs were either cryopreserved at -140°C or used fresh in the expansion assay. The QIAamp Micro DNA Kit was used to extract genomic DNA from the CD4+ T cells.

The protocol used for the library was the immunoSEQ multiplex PCR assay. Per the original workflow: During preprocessing, nonproductive sequences were removed, along with CDR3s that did not begin with C, did not end with F or W, or were shorter than 7 amino acids. The MANAFEST web app identified antigen-specific clonotypes based on expansion compared with the reference and other culture wells. A clone counted as positive if significantly expanded in 2 of 3 replicate wells versus the reference culture at FDR below 0.05. For a clone to be considered positive, significant expansion relative to all other tandem wells and an odds ratio above 5 were also required. After three terminal residues were trimmed from each end, CDR3 homology was quantified as pairwise Levenshtein distance using the stringdist R package. TCRdb took over this immuneACCESS table, retaining in-frame rearrangements with V and J assigned. Such tables are incomplete; in checked studies, under half of the missing clones stem from an unresolved V gene, and the remainder is unexplained. That table gives V, J and clone size, and the DNA gave D and trimming. This sample lists 22,000 or so clones; around 68% were detected once. 19% of the sample is taken by the ten largest.

In the case of this clone: No cognate antigen has been identified for it. No base quality values were provided; no much bigger clone lies one nucleotide off.

The CDR3 runs 17 amino acids, cysteine and phenylalanine included. Only the CDR3 DNA is retained, 51 bases long and in frame from the first base. The CDR1 and CDR2 encoded by the germline V gene (reference sequence) are MNHEY and SMNVEV. Trimming takes 0 bases off V and 1 base off J; junction bases not matched to a gene: 5. General findings and caveats noted by the study authors: Memory CD4+ clonotypes crossrecognizing SARS-CoV-2 and at least one common cold coronavirus spike were found in approximately 65% of donors. Crossreactive clones showed significantly weaker SARS-CoV-2-driven expansion than monoreactive clones, consistent with antigenic imprinting. The study was limited by small numbers of patients and tested TCRs. Since the crossreactivity analysis centred on spike protein, crossreactivity against other viral proteins was not assessed. Because no donor provided both pre-pandemic and post-infection samples, tracing the source of pre-existing responses was limited.

Sequencing was carried out using CD4+ T cells from PBMCs, cultured in vitro. The rearranged chain carries TRBV27 and TRBJ2-1, with 8 middle bases fitting TRBD2. The sequence was obtained from a human donor in good health. The DNA sequence follows: TGTGCCAGCAGTTTATCCCAGCGGGAGTGGTCCTACAATGAGCAGTTCTTC. Protein translation: CASSLSQREWSYNEQFF.